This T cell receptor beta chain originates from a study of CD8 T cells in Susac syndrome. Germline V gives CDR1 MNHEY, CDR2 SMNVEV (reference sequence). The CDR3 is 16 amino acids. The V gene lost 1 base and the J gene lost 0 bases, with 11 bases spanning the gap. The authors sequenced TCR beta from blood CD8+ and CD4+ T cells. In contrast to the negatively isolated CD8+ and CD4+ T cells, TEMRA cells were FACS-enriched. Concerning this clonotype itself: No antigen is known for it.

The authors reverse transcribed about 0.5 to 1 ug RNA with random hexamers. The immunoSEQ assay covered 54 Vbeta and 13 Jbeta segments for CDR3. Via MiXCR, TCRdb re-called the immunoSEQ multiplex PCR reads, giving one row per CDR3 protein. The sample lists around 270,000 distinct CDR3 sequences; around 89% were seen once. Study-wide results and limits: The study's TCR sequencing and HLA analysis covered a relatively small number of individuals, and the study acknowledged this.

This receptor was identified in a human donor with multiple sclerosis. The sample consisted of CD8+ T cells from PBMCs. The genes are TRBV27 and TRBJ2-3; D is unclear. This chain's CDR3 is CASSLLTFASTDTQYF. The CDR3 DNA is TGTGCCAGCAGTTTATTGACATTTGCTAGCACAGATACGCAGTATTTT.